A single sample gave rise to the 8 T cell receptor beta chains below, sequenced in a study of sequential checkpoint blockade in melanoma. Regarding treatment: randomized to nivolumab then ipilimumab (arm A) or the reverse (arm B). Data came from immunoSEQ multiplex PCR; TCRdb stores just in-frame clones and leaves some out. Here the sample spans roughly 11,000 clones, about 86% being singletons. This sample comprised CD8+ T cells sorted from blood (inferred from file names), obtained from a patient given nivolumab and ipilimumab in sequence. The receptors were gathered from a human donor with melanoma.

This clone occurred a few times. The CDR3 DNA is TGTGCCTGGAGACGAACCGGGACTAGCGGGGCGCTGGGGGAGACCCAGTACTTC. It codes for CAWRRTGTSGALGETQYF. This sequence joins TRBV30 and TRBJ2-5; 13 nucleotides align to TRBD2. The V and J ends lost 3 bases and 5 bases, in that order; junction bases with no gene match: 15. Germline assignment: CDR1 GTSNPN and CDR2 SVGIG (reference sequence). This CDR3 is built from 18 residues.

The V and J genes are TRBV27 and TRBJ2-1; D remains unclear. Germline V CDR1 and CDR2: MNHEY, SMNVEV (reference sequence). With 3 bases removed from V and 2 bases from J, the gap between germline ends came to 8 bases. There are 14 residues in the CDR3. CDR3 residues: CASSLQVTYNEQFF. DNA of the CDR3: TGTGCCAGCAGTTTGCAGGTCACCTACAATGAGCAGTTCTTC.

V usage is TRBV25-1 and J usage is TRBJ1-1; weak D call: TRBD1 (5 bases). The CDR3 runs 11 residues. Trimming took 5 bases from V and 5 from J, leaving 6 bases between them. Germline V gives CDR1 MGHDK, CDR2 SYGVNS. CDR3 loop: CASSPGTEAFF. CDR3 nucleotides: TGTGCCAGCAGTCCAGGGACTGAAGCTTTCTTT.

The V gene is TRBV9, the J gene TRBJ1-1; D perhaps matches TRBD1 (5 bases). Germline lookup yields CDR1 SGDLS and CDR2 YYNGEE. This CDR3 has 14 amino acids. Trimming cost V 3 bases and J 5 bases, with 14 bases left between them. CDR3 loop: CASSATGGWTEAFF. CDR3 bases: TGTGCCAGCAGCGCCACAGGCGGCTGGACTGAAGCTTTCTTT.

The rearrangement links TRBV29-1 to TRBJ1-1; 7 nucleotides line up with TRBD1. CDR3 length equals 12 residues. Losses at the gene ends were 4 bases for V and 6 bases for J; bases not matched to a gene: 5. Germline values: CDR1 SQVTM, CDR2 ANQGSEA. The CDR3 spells CSVAVGTAEAFF. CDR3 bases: TGCAGCGTTGCGGTGGGGACAGCTGAAGCTTTCTTT.

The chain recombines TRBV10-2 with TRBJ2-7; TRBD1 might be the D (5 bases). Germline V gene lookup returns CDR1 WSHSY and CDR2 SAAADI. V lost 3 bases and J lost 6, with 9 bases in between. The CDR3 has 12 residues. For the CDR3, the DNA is TGCGCCAGCAGTGATTACAGGAGCGAGCAGTACTTC. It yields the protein CASSDYRSEQYF.

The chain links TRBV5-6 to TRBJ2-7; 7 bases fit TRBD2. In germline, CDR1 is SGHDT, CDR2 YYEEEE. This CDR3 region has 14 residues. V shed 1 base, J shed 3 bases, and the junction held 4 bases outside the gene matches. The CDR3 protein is CASSLTLAVYEQYF. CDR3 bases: TGTGCCAGCAGCTTGACGCTAGCGGTCTACGAGCAGTACTTC.

The CDR3 DNA reads TGCGCCAGCAGCAGACTAGCCTACGAGCAGTACTTC. This sequence encodes CASSRLAYEQYF. The chain couples TRBV10-2 to TRBJ2-7; weak D call: TRBD2 (6 bases). The CDR3 contains 12 residues. Trimming left V 6 bases short and J 2 bases short, with 8 bases between. Germline CDR1 is WSHSY and CDR2 is SAAADI.